This TCR beta chain was identified during a study of beta chain features in type 1 diabetes. Study-wide context: Healthy donors and patients showed comparable age, gender and cell yields.

Investigators reverse transcribed all isolated RNA, so they sequenced expressed TCRB transcripts. Clones were read by immunoSEQ multiplex PCR, and TCRdb kept only the in-frame ones, dropping some. The sample lists 900,000 or so clones; 15% to 20% were seen once. Trimming took off 0 bases at V and 7 bases at J, with 13 bases between the two ends. This CDR3 has 14 amino acids. Germline assignment: CDR1 LNHDA and CDR2 SQIVND (reference sequence). Broader study findings: It was among patients, rather than healthy donors, that naive, central memory and Treg TCRB repertoires appeared more similar. There were fewer insertions and more deletions at the VDJ junctions of type 1 diabetes patients.

Markers CD45RO/CCR7/CD25/CD127/CD95/CD27 served to sort CD4+ naive, central memory, regulatory and stem cell-like memory cells. A note on this clone: The antigen is not known.

Sequenced sample: naive CD4+ T cells from blood. The chain is built from TRBV19 and TRBJ2-7; maybe TRBD2 (5 bases). The TCR sequence derives from a woman between 18 and 29 years old in good health. In DNA, the CDR3 is TGTGCCAGTAGTATAGACTCCGGATCGGGAGAGCAGTACTTC. Amino acid sequence: CASSIDSGSGEQYF.